The rows below give T cell receptor beta chains drawn from one sample of a study of T cells after yellow fever vaccination. MiXCR was run by TCRdb on the 5' RACE reads, yielding one entry per CDR3 protein. The sample consists of 400,000 to 650,000 distinct CDR3 sequences, around a fifth of them appearing once. Sequencing was performed on PBMCs, taken around 3 weeks after the first yellow fever vaccination. The receptors derive from a man aged 18 to 35 who received the YFV17D yellow fever vaccine. Each CDR3 is given with its conserved first and last residue. The order of the fields is CDR3 length, V gene, J gene, clone size, D gene, CDR3 DNA, CDR3 protein. A D gene is named only where the DNA matches it firmly. Clone size is stated in some rows and not others, as once, few, many or a class when expanded.

14	TRBV18	TRBJ2-5	few	.	TGTGCCAGCTCACCACGGTCGGCGCAAGAGACCCAGTACTTC	CASSPRSAQETQYF
13	TRBV6-2/TRBV6-3	TRBJ2-1	.	.	TGTGCCAGCAGTTACTCGACGGTTCATGAGCAGTTCTTC	CASSYSTVHEQFF
12	TRBV12-3/TRBV12-4	TRBJ1-1	few	.	TGTGCCAGCAGTGTTCGACGGTTTGAAGCTTTCTTT	CASSVRRFEAFF
14	TRBV9	TRBJ2-1	.	.	TGTGCCAGCAGCGTAGCGTCTCTCTCCAATGAGCAGTTCTTC	CASSVASLSNEQFF
14	TRBV27	TRBJ1-2	.	.	TGTGCCAGCAGTTTATCGGGGGGCCACTATGGCTACACCTTC	CASSLSGGHYGYTF
14	TRBV19	TRBJ1-2	.	.	TGTGCCAGTAGTATATTGGGACAAGACTATGGCTACACCTTC	CASSILGQDYGYTF
15	TRBV5-4	TRBJ1-6	.	TRBD1	TGTGCCGGCAGGGACAGGCTCTCCTATAATTCACCCCTCCACTTT	CAGRDRLSYNSPLHF
15	TRBV5-1	TRBJ1-1	.	.	TGCGCCAGCAGCTTGGAAGGTGCCCCTGGGACTGAAGCTTTCTTT	CASSLEGAPGTEAFF
11	TRBV7-2	TRBJ1-4	few	.	TGTGCCAGCAGCTTCGAGGGGGGGCTGTTTTTT	CASSFEGGLFF
12	TRBV9	TRBJ2-7	few	TRBD2	TGTGCCAGCGGGACTAGCATTTACGAGCAGTACTTC	CASGTSIYEQYF
17	TRBV3-1	TRBJ1-4	.	TRBD1	TGTGCCAGCAGCGGTGGAGGACAGGGGGCCGGGAGGGAAAAACTGTTTTTT	CASSGGGQGAGREKLFF
14	TRBV28	TRBJ1-4	.	.	TGTGCCAGCAGTCCGCAGGGTGGGAATGAAAAACTGTTTTTT	CASSPQGGNEKLFF
11	TRBV12-3/TRBV12-4	TRBJ2-7	.	.	TGTGCCAGCAGGCAGGGTTACAAGCAGTACTTC	CASRQGYKQYF
15	TRBV7-6	TRBJ1-6	.	.	TGTGCCAGCAGCTTGACCCACCCCCCTAATTCACCCCTCCACTTT	CASSLTHPPNSPLHF
13	TRBV4-1	TRBJ1-4	.	.	TGCGCCAGCAGCCTCTCCCGACAGGAAAAACTGTTTTTT	CASSLSRQEKLFF
16	TRBV5-1	TRBJ2-5	.	TRBD1	TGCGCCAGCAGCTTGGGGACAGGGGGTCCGGGAGAGACCCAGTACTTC	CASSLGTGGPGETQYF
17	TRBV27	TRBJ1-5	few	.	TGTGCCAGCAGCCCTTTCGGGATACAGGGTATCAGCCTGCCCCAGCATTTT	CASSPFGIQGISLPQHF
13	TRBV20-1	TRBJ1-5	.	.	TGCAGTGCTCGGGGACGGTTGGTCCAACTTCAGCATTTT	CSARGRLVQLQHF
14	TRBV7-9	TRBJ2-7	few	.	TGTGCCAGCAGCTTAACCGTTAAAAGGACAGAGCAGTACTTC	CASSLTVKRTEQYF
13	TRBV10-3	TRBJ2-7	.	.	TGTGCCATCAGTGTGGTGCGCTCCTACGAGCAGTACTTC	CAISVVRSYEQYF
13	TRBV7-2	TRBJ2-4	.	.	TGTGCCAGCAGCTCGCGAGCCAAAAACATTCAGTACTTC	CASSSRAKNIQYF
13	TRBV7-9	TRBJ2-3	.	.	TGTGCCAGCGCTCTCATAGCGGAAGATACGCAGTATTTT	CASALIAEDTQYF
13	TRBV29-1	TRBJ1-1	.	.	TGCAGCGCCCGCGGGAGGGGTAGGACTGAAGCTTTCTTT	CSARGRGRTEAFF
17	TRBV4-3	TRBJ2-3	.	TRBD1	TGCGCCAGCAGCCAAGAATTGGGACAGGGGAAGTTAGATACGCAGTATTTT	CASSQELGQGKLDTQYF
16	TRBV7-8	TRBJ2-3	.	.	TGTGCCAGCAGCAAAAACCGGGACTCGCTCTTTGATACGCAGTATTTT	CASSKNRDSLFDTQYF
14	TRBV6-1	TRBJ1-1	.	.	TGTGCCAGCAGTGAAGCGCTTGGCAACACTGAAGCTTTCTTT	CASSEALGNTEAFF
12	TRBV7-9	TRBJ2-7	.	.	TGTGCCAGCAGCCTCTCCGTTGTCGAGCAGTACTTC	CASSLSVVEQYF
15	TRBV10-1	TRBJ1-2	few	TRBD1	TGCGCCAGCAGTGAGACCCTCGACAGGGGCTATGGCTACACCTTC	CASSETLDRGYGYTF
14	TRBV20-1	TRBJ2-3	few	TRBD1	TGCAGTGCCACTTTACAGGGGTACACAGATACGCAGTATTTT	CSATLQGYTDTQYF
14	TRBV6-1	TRBJ2-2	few	.	TGTGCCAGCACCGACCCGACGGGCACCGGGGAGCTGTTTTTT	CASTDPTGTGELFF
15	TRBV6-2/TRBV6-3	TRBJ1-1	few	.	TGTGCCAGCAGTTACAAGGAGGGACTGAACACTGAAGCTTTCTTT	CASSYKEGLNTEAFF
13	TRBV10-3	TRBJ1-3	.	TRBD1	TGTGCCATTACCACAGGGGTTACCGACACCATATATTTT	CAITTGVTDTIYF
15	TRBV4-1	TRBJ1-1	.	TRBD1	TGCGCCAGCAGCCAACCTGGACAGGGCTACACTGAAGCTTTCTTT	CASSQPGQGYTEAFF
17	TRBV5-1	TRBJ1-3	.	.	TGCGCCAGCAGCTTGGATTTTGGCACCCGTATGGGAAACACCATATATTTT	CASSLDFGTRMGNTIYF
15	TRBV5-1	TRBJ2-1	many	.	TGCGCCAGCAGCTTGAGAGGGAGTTCGTTACTTAGGCAGTTCTTC	CASSLRGSSLLRQFF
16	TRBV29-1	TRBJ2-2	.	TRBD2	TGCAGCGCCATGACTAGCGGGGGATTGAACACCGGGGAGCTGTTTTTT	CSAMTSGGLNTGELFF
15	TRBV6-1	TRBJ2-7	.	.	TGTGCCAGCAGTGAACGGCAGTTATCAACCTACGAGCAGTACTTC	CASSERQLSTYEQYF
16	TRBV7-6	TRBJ2-1	.	TRBD2	TGTGCCAGCAGCTTAGCAGCGGGGGAATCCTACAATGAGCAGTTCTTC	CASSLAAGESYNEQFF
15	TRBV7-2	TRBJ2-6	once	.	TGTGCCAGCAGCTGGGGGACCGCTGGGGCCAACGTCCTGACTTTC	CASSWGTAGANVLTF
12	TRBV20-1	TRBJ1-2	few	.	TGCAGTGCCGTGGGGGACAACTATGGCTACACCTTC	CSAVGDNYGYTF
12	TRBV19	TRBJ2-7	few	.	TGTGCCAGTGGCCCTCACCGTGGCGAGCAGTACTTC	CASGPHRGEQYF
18	TRBV6-2/TRBV6-3	TRBJ1-3	.	.	TGTGCCAGCACCGCGGAGAGGTGGGAAGGCAACTCTGGAAACACCATATATTTT	CASTAERWEGNSGNTIYF
18	TRBV20-1	TRBJ2-2	.	.	TGCAGTGCTAGAGATTCTTGGGGCCAGAGGGGGGGCACCGGGGAGCTGTTTTTT	CSARDSWGQRGGTGELFF
14	TRBV12-3/TRBV12-4	TRBJ2-3	.	.	TGTGCCAGCAGGCCACAGGTTTGGACAGATACGCAGTATTTT	CASRPQVWTDTQYF
16	TRBV5-6	TRBJ1-1	few	TRBD1	TGTGCCAGCAGCTTGAATCTTGGGACAGGGGTCACTGAAGCTTTCTTT	CASSLNLGTGVTEAFF
13	TRBV7-3	TRBJ2-3	few	.	TGTGCCAGCAGCCCCTCTTGGGGGGATACGCAGTATTTT	CASSPSWGDTQYF
14	TRBV19	TRBJ2-2	.	.	TGTGCCAGTAGCGAGGAGGGGCCCACCGGGGAGCTGTTTTTT	CASSEEGPTGELFF
13	TRBV3-1	TRBJ1-5	.	.	TGTGCCAGCAACAAATTCTCGTTACAGCCCCAGCATTTT	CASNKFSLQPQHF
14	TRBV7-2	TRBJ1-1	.	.	TGTGCCAGCAGCTTATGGAATATGAACACTGAAGCTTTCTTT	CASSLWNMNTEAFF